The 30 T cell receptor beta chains listed next were all sequenced from one sample in a study of cytomegalovirus exposure and HLA in healthy donors. PCR primers comprised 60 Vbeta and 13 Jbeta primers. Data came from immunoSEQ multiplex PCR; TCRdb stores just in-frame clones and leaves some out. Seen here are about 170,000 clones, 65% to 85% observed once, and the top ten hold about 4.4%. The source material was PBMCs. The receptors come from a woman aged 45-60 years in good health and CMV-seropositive.

The V gene is TRBV27, the J gene TRBJ1-3; D is possibly TRBD1 (6 bases). V lost 5 bases to trimming and J lost 2 bases, with 10 bases between them. This CDR3 spans 14 amino acids. Germline V gene lookup returns CDR1 MNHEY and CDR2 SMNVEV (reference sequence). CDR3 sequence reads: CASSPQGPGNTIYF. Here the CDR3 DNA reads TGTGCCAGCAGTCCACAGGGCCCTGGAAACACCATATATTTT.

This chain joins TRBV5-4 and TRBJ1-1, with D maybe TRBD1 (6 bases). Between the trimmed V and J ends, which lost 7 bases and 1 base, there was a span of 14 bases. From germline, CDR1 is SGHNT and CDR2 YYREEE (reference sequence). This CDR3 spans 14 amino acids. The CDR3: CASLDRQTNTEAFF. The CDR3 bases are TGTGCCAGCTTAGACAGGCAGACGAACACTGAAGCTTTCTTT.

This rearrangement joins TRBV5-8 to TRBJ1-1; D gene uncertain. The CDR3 covers 15 residues. V lost 0 bases, J lost 1 base, and 10 bases lay in between. Looked up from germline, CDR1 is SGHTS and CDR2 is YDEGEE. The CDR3 loop reads CASSLGVRRNTEAFF. The CDR3 nucleotides read TGTGCCAGCAGCTTGGGGGTGAGGAGGAACACTGAAGCTTTCTTT.

J is TRBJ2-2 and V is TRBV9; D is unresolved. The CDR3 contains 14 residues. V was clipped by 1 base and J by 1 base, with 5 bases between them. The germline CDR1 and CDR2 sequences are SGDLS and YYNGEE. In DNA form, the CDR3 reads TGTGCCAGCAGCGTAACACAGAACACCGGGGAGCTGTTTTTT. Its translation is CASSVTQNTGELFF.

This clone occurred once. The chain recombines TRBV7-3 with TRBJ1-3; D not certain. Germline V gene sequence: CDR1 SGHTA, CDR2 FQGTGA. The V end lost 2 bases, the J end lost 0 bases, and 14 bases lay between the germline ends. The CDR3 contains 17 residues. The CDR3 region is CASSLERPGNSGNTIYF. CDR3 nucleotides: TGTGCCAGCAGCTTAGAACGCCCGGGGAACTCTGGAAACACCATATATTTT.

The V and J genes are TRBV10-3 and TRBJ1-1; a weak D match, TRBD1 (5 bases). With 4 bases removed from V and 5 bases from J, the gap between germline ends came to 17 bases. Germline CDR1 ENHRY, CDR2 SYGVKD. The CDR3 consists of 15 residues. CDR3 in DNA: TGTGCCATCAGTGCCTTCCAGGGTTTTAAGACTGAAGCTTTCTTT. This gives the protein CAISAFQGFKTEAFF.

This rearrangement joins TRBV4-2 to TRBJ1-1; 7 bases fit TRBD1. There are 17 residues in the CDR3. V lost 0 bases to trimming and J lost 5 bases; unmatched junction nucleotides: 12. CDR1 LGHNA and CDR2 YNFKEQ come from the germline V gene. Here the CDR3 DNA reads TGTGCCAGCAGCCAAGATCCCGGTCAGGGGGAGGAGACTGAAGCTTTCTTT. Translated, it gives CASSQDPGQGEETEAFF.

Only one count was recorded for this clone. The chain recombines TRBV14 with TRBJ2-2; 8 bases match TRBD1. CDR1 SGHDN and CDR2 FVKESK come from the germline V gene. V lost 4 bases to trimming and J lost 6 bases; unmatched junction nucleotides: 7. The CDR3 length is 15 residues. CDR3: CASSPGQGAPGELFF. As DNA, the CDR3 is TGTGCCAGCAGCCCGGGCCAGGGGGCTCCCGGGGAGCTGTTTTTT.

This chain links TRBV6-5 with TRBJ1-6, with D possibly TRBD1 on 5 matching bases. The CDR3 runs 15 residues. Per the germline V gene, CDR1 is MNHEY and CDR2 is SVGAGI. Trimming removed 4 bases at V and 10 bases at J, with 17 bases between. The CDR3: CASSSLGSGASPLHF. CDR3 coding DNA: TGTGCCAGCAGTTCTTTGGGCAGTGGGGCCTCACCCCTCCACTTT.

This sequence joins TRBV12-5 and TRBJ1-2; TRBD1 aligns across 8 bases. The CDR3 is 19 amino acids. Germline-derived CDR1 and CDR2 are LGHNT and FRNRAP. Trimming took 2 bases from V and 4 from J; bases not matched to a gene: 18. Here the CDR3 reads CASGLTRGQGGRLLYGYTF. The CDR3 nucleotides read TGTGCTAGTGGTTTGACCCGCGGACAGGGAGGCCGATTGCTCTATGGCTACACCTTC. The full variable domain, in which reference TRBV12-5 and TRBJ1-2 provide the parts outside the CDR3, is DARVTQTPRHKVTEMGQEVTMRCQPILGHNTVFWYRQTMMQGLELLAYFRNRAPLDDSGMPKDRFSAEMPDATLATLKIQPSEPRDSAVYFCASGLTRGQGGRLLYGYTFGSGTRLTVV.

The gene calls are TRBV5-1 and TRBJ2-7; no clear D. V lost 0 bases and J 0 bases, leaving 7 bases between the germline ends. Germline V gene sequence: CDR1 SGHRS, CDR2 YFSETQ. The CDR3 is 14 amino acids. The CDR3 DNA reads TGCGCCAGCAGCTTGGGTGCAGGCTCCTACGAGCAGTACTTC. This encodes CASSLGAGSYEQYF.

This chain joins TRBV10-3 and TRBJ2-6; 9 bases agree with TRBD2. The CDR3 is made up of 15 amino acids. The J segment lost 4 bases and the V segment lost 8 bases, leaving 6 bases of the junction unmatched. Germline assignment: CDR1 ENHRY and CDR2 SYGVKD. The CDR3 sequence: CAIDERGVGANVLTF. The CDR3 DNA follows: TGTGCCATCGACGAGCGGGGGGTAGGGGCCAACGTCCTGACTTTC.

This sequence joins TRBV6-1 and TRBJ2-3; D is unclear. This CDR3 comprises 15 residues. Trimming left V 0 bases short and J 1 base short, with 8 bases between. Per the germline V gene, CDR1 is MNHNS and CDR2 is SASEGT. The CDR3 nucleotides are TGTGCCAGCAGTGAAGCGATCGGTCGCACAGATACGCAGTATTTT. The encoded protein is CASSEAIGRTDTQYF.

CDR3 protein: CASSRGYTGTSGRLEQYF. The DNA of the CDR3 is TGTGCCAGCAGCAGGGGTTACACCGGGACTAGCGGGAGACTCGAGCAGTACTTC. The chain combines TRBV21-1 with TRBJ2-7; the table assigns TRBD2, which was not confirmed against the DNA. TRBV21-1 is a listed pseudogene. The CDR3 is 18 amino acids.

The chain is built from TRBV7-2 and TRBJ2-1; no definite D call. The CDR3 length is 13 residues. CDR1 is SGHTA, CDR2 FQGNSA, per germline. The V end lost 2 bases, the J end lost 8 bases, and 10 bases lay between the germline ends. In nucleotides, the CDR3 is TGTGCCAGCAGCTTAACGGTCCTCGATGAGCAGTTCTTC. It translates to CASSLTVLDEQFF.

The V gene is TRBV19, the J gene TRBJ1-1, with a possible D match to TRBD1 (5 bases). Germline V gene lookup returns CDR1 LNHDA and CDR2 SQIVND (reference sequence). The CDR3 totals 17 residues. V dropped 4 bases and J dropped 0 bases, with 18 bases sitting between them. The CDR3, as DNA: TGTGCCAGTAGTAATCCAGGGCGGAAGACGATGAACACTGAAGCTTTCTTT. Its protein is CASSNPGRKTMNTEAFF. The variable domain in full, completed from reference TRBV19 and TRBJ1-1, reads DGGITQSPKYLFRKEGQNVTLSCEQNLNHDAMYWYRQDPGQGLRLIYYSQIVNDFQKGDIAEGYSVSREKKESFPLTVTSAQKNPTAFYLCASSNPGRKTMNTEAFFGQGTRLTVV.

The chain joins TRBV5-4 to TRBJ2-1, with TRBD2 matching 13 bases. The germline gives CDR1 SGHNT, CDR2 YYREEE (reference sequence). V dropped 2 bases and J dropped 7; count of bases not matched to a gene: 6. The CDR3 is 16 residues long. CDR3 protein: CASSFPLLAGGNEQFF. The CDR3 DNA sequence: TGTGCCAGCAGCTTTCCTCTACTAGCGGGGGGGAATGAGCAGTTCTTC. The whole variable domain, remainder taken from reference TRBV5-4 and TRBJ2-1, is ETGVTQSPTHLIKTRGQQVTLRCSSQSGHNTVSWYQQALGQGPQFIFQYYREEENGRGNFPPRFSGLQFPNYSSELNVNALELDDSALYLCASSFPLLAGGNEQFFGPGTRLTVL.

The J gene is TRBJ1-2, the V gene TRBV29-1; possibly TRBD1 for D (6 bases). CDR3 length equals 12 residues. Trimming left V 4 bases short and J 3 bases short, with 9 bases between. Germline-derived CDR1 and CDR2 are SQVTM and ANQGSEA. CDR3 sequence (DNA): TGCAGCGTTGTCTCAGGGGACTATGGCTACACCTTC. Residues: CSVVSGDYGYTF.

The J gene is TRBJ2-7, the V gene TRBV7-3; a weak D match, TRBD2 (6 bases). V lost 5 bases to trimming and J lost 7 bases, with 15 bases between them. CDR3 length: 13 residues. Germline V gene lookup returns CDR1 SGHTA and CDR2 FQGTGA. The CDR3 reads CASSPISGGEQYF. The CDR3 DNA sequence: TGTGCCAGCAGCCCGATAAGTGGGGGGGAGCAGTACTTC. Together with reference TRBV7-3 and TRBJ2-7, the CDR3 gives the full variable domain: GAGVSQTPSNKVTEKGKYVELRCDPISGHTALYWYRQSLGQGPEFLIYFQGTGAADDSGLPNDRFFAVRPEGSVSTLKIQRTERGDSAVYLCASSPISGGEQYFGPGTRLTVT.

The rearrangement links TRBV7-9 to TRBJ2-3; 7 bases agree with TRBD2. Germline V gene lookup returns CDR1 SEHNR and CDR2 FQNEAQ (reference sequence). V shed 1 base, J shed 1 base, and the junction held 8 bases outside the gene matches. CDR3 length: 17 residues. The CDR3 coding sequence is TGTGCCAGCAGCTTAGGGGCGAGGCTAGCGGGCACAGATACGCAGTATTTT. The encoded protein is CASSLGARLAGTDTQYF.

The chain couples TRBV29-1 to TRBJ1-2, with 9 bases lining up with TRBD1. The CDR3 has 12 amino acids. Looked up from germline, CDR1 is SQVTM and CDR2 is ANQGSEA. V lost 6 bases to trimming and J lost 4 bases; unmatched junction nucleotides: 3. The CDR3 region has the DNA TGCAGCGTCTCGGGACAGGGCTATGGCTACACCTTC. This codes for CSVSGQGYGYTF. The full variable domain, its missing parts supplied by reference TRBV29-1 and TRBJ1-2, is SAVISQKPSRDICQRGTSLTIQCQVDSQVTMMFWYRQQPGQSLTLIATANQGSEATYESGFVIDKFPISRPNLTFSTLTVSNMSPEDSSIYLCSVSGQGYGYTFGSGTRLTVV.

The chain combines TRBV7-9 with TRBJ2-5, with TRBD1 as a possible D gene (6 bases). Germline-derived CDR1 and CDR2 are SEHNR and FQNEAQ (reference sequence). CDR3 length: 15 amino acids. Trimming took 2 bases from V and 5 from J, leaving 15 bases between them. For the CDR3, the DNA is TGTGCCAGCAGCTTAAAGGACAGTATAGGGGAGACCCAGTACTTC. Its translation: CASSLKDSIGETQYF.

The J gene is TRBJ1-2, the V gene TRBV7-9; TRBD1 agrees at 7 bases. The CDR3 has 14 residues. Germline V gene sequence: CDR1 SEHNR, CDR2 FQNEAQ (reference sequence). J lost 1 base, V lost 5 bases, and 4 bases had no gene match. The DNA of the CDR3 is TGTGCCAGCAGCCGGACAGGCCTTAACTATGGCTACACCTTC. This codes for CASSRTGLNYGYTF.

This clone was detected only a few times. The chain employs TRBV28 and TRBJ2-7; weak D call: TRBD1 (6 bases). This CDR3 is 13 amino acids long. V dropped 5 bases and J dropped 2 bases, with 10 bases sitting between them. The germline V gene encodes CDR1 MDHEN and CDR2 SYDVKM. In nucleotides, the CDR3 is TGTGCCAGCAGTACAGGGTTCCCCTACGAGCAGTACTTC. Translated, it gives CASSTGFPYEQYF.

This chain connects TRBV4-3 to TRBJ2-5; 7 bases match TRBD2. Near its end, the DNA agrees better with TRBJ2-7, so the J call may be wrong. Germline V gives CDR1 LGHNA, CDR2 YSLEER. The CDR3 is 16 residues long. The CDR3 region is CASSQAESGATYEQYF. CDR3 coding DNA: TGCGCCAGCAGCCAAGCTGAGAGCGGGGCTACCTACGAGCAGTACTTC.

The chain couples TRBV5-1 to TRBJ2-7, with 11 nucleotides matching TRBD2. Germline CDR1 is SGHRS and CDR2 is YFSETQ. V gave up 2 bases and J gave up 5 bases; unmatched junction bases: 21. The CDR3 runs to 20 residues. As DNA, the CDR3 is TGCGCCAGCAGCTTCCCCAGGGGGCGCGTTAGCGGGAGGGCACGGCACGAGCAGTACTTC. Translation: CASSFPRGRVSGRARHEQYF.

V usage is TRBV7-2 and J usage is TRBJ1-1; TRBD1 matches 11 bases. The CDR3 has 13 residues. V trimming: 3 bases; J trimming: 10 bases; junction bases outside the gene matches: 4. Germline CDR1 is SGHTA and CDR2 is FQGNSA. For the CDR3, the DNA is TGTGCCAGCAGCTTGGGGACAGGGGGTTCAGCTTTCTTT. It encodes CASSLGTGGSAFF.

A few counts support this clone. The chain couples TRBV7-2 to TRBJ1-1; perhaps TRBD1 as D (6 bases). The germline V gene has CDR1 SGHTA and CDR2 FQGNSA. This CDR3 region has 13 residues. With 5 bases removed from V and 7 bases from J, the gap between germline ends came to 14 bases. The CDR3 protein is CASSPLGALEAFF. The CDR3, as DNA: TGTGCCAGCAGCCCTCTGGGGGCCCTTGAAGCTTTCTTT.

This chain joins TRBV9 and TRBJ2-7; TRBD2 aligns across 11 bases. V gave up 3 bases and J gave up 4 bases; unmatched junction bases: 6. CDR1 and CDR2 (germline): SGDLS, YYNGEE. The CDR3 runs 15 residues. The CDR3 loop is CASSATSGGRYEQYF. CDR3 in DNA: TGTGCCAGCAGCGCCACTAGCGGGGGAAGGTACGAGCAGTACTTC.

The CDR3 region is CSVDRGLSTDTQYF. CDR3 sequence (DNA): TGCAGCGTTGACAGGGGTCTTAGCACAGATACGCAGTATTTT. The chain couples TRBV29-1 to TRBJ2-3; possibly TRBD1 for D (6 bases). The CDR3 spans 14 residues. Trimming cost V 3 bases and J 0 bases, with 10 bases left between them. CDR1 and CDR2 from the germline V gene are SQVTM and ANQGSEA.